This T cell receptor beta chain was observed in a study of T cells in localized non-small cell lung cancer. Whole-study results and caveats: A median of 57 clones ranked among the top 100 in tumor appeared in adjacent lung.

V was pared by 6 bases and J by 3 bases, with 4 bases of the junction left unmatched. CDR3 length: 14 amino acids. In germline, CDR1 is MNHEY, CDR2 SVGAGI. Remarks on this clone: Its specificity is not known.

Assay: immunoSEQ multiplex PCR; the TCRdb copy retains only in-frame clones and omits some. The sample has about 56,000 clones; roughly 88% are singletons. This chain connects TRBV6-5 to TRBJ1-2, with 10 bases identical to TRBD1. The clonotype was recovered from a woman between 35 and 75 years old with stage I lung adenocarcinoma. The source was peripheral blood, collected before any cancer treatment. CDR3 loop: CASSRQGADYGYTF. Written as DNA, the CDR3 is TGTGCCAGCAGCCGACAGGGGGCGGACTATGGCTACACCTTC.